One and the same sample provided the 20 T cell receptor beta chains below, sequenced in a study of T-cell memory formation after mild COVID-19. TCRdb re-called the 5' RACE reads with MiXCR, one entry per CDR3 protein. The sample has roughly 110,000 distinct CDR3 sequences, around 12% seen once. Sequencing used PBMCs or a T cell subset sorted from them (not recorded which). The receptors were gathered from an adult woman who had mild COVID-19 (a few samples of this study predate the infection). Cell type and time point are not known.

This clonotype appeared a few times. CDR3 coding DNA: TGTGCCACCAACTCACTAGCGGGGGCCCTCACAGATACGCAGTATTTT. Its translation is CATNSLAGALTDTQYF. The rearrangement links TRBV4-2 to TRBJ2-3; 11 nucleotides align to TRBD2. This CDR3 has 16 residues. J gave up 2 bases and V 10 bases, and 11 bases lay outside the gene matches. Germline CDR1 reads LGHNA; CDR2 reads YNFKEQ.

This clonotype was recorded a few times. The V and J genes are TRBV4-2 and TRBJ2-7; no definite D call. Trimming shortened V by 0 bases and J by 5 bases, and 8 bases separated the two germline ends. The CDR3 has 13 amino acids. The germline CDR1 and CDR2 sequences are LGHNA and YNFKEQ. The CDR3 region has the DNA TGTGCCAGCAGCCAAGAATCACAGCACGAGCAGTACTTC. It is translated as CASSQESQHEQYF.

In its sample, this clonotype was seen a few times. V is TRBV3-1 and J is TRBJ2-7; D is ambiguous. With 2 bases removed from V and 5 bases from J, the gap between germline ends came to 13 bases. The CDR3 has 14 amino acids. Germline CDR1 reads LGHDT; CDR2 reads YNNKEL (reference sequence). The CDR3 DNA reads as TGTGCCAGCAGCCAACCCACCGTAAGGGACGAGCAGTACTTC. It codes for CASSQPTVRDEQYF.

Notes on this clonotype: The junction does not match germline at one end; this may be a read error. The rearrangement joins TRBV5-1 to TRBJ2-7; D is ambiguous. The CDR3 spans 12 residues. Per germline, CDR1 SGHRS and CDR2 YFSETQ. CDR3 sequence: CDSSLDGYEQYF. As DNA, the CDR3 is TGCGACAGCAGCTTGGATGGGTACGAGCAGTACTTC.

The rearrangement joins TRBV7-9 to TRBJ2-2, with D uncertain. CDR1 and CDR2 (germline): SEHNR, FQNEAQ (reference sequence). Between the trimmed V and J ends, which lost 3 bases and 4 bases, there was a span of 9 bases. The CDR3 contains 14 residues. The CDR3 sequence: CASSFALGTGELFF. The CDR3 coding sequence is TGTGCCAGCAGCTTCGCTTTGGGCACCGGGGAGCTGTTTTTT.

The chain carries TRBV6-6 and TRBJ2-3, with 7 bases lining up with TRBD2. CDR1 and CDR2 from the germline V gene are MNHNY and SVGAGI (reference sequence). V dropped 5 bases and J dropped 1; count of bases not matched to a gene: 6. The CDR3 covers 15 residues. The CDR3 DNA follows: TGTGCCAGCAGTGACCGGGAGGCGGGCACAGATACGCAGTATTTT. Protein product: CASSDREAGTDTQYF.

Only a few counts were recorded for this clonotype. The chain links TRBV12-3 or TRBV12-4 to TRBJ2-3, with TRBD2 matching over 16 bases. This CDR3 is 17 amino acids long. V shed 6 bases and J 2 bases; nucleotides not matched to a gene: 5. CDR3 DNA: TGTGCCAGCAGAGAGGGACTAGCGGGGGGGTACACAGATACGCAGTATTTT. It codes for CASREGLAGGYTDTQYF.

CDR3 DNA sequence: TGTGCCAGCAGCCCCGATACCCACTACGAGCAGTACTTC. This codes for CASSPDTHYEQYF. This chain links TRBV7-9 with TRBJ2-7, with D hard to call. This CDR3 is built from 13 residues. Per the germline V gene, CDR1 is SEHNR and CDR2 is FQNEAQ (reference sequence). V lost 5 bases to trimming and J lost 3 bases, with 11 bases between them.

The count of this clonotype is one. This chain connects TRBV20-1 to TRBJ2-1, with TRBD1 matching over 8 bases. The trim removed 0 bases at V and 0 bases at J, leaving 7 bases unmatched. In germline, CDR1 is DFQATT, CDR2 SNEGSKA (reference sequence). The CDR3 runs to 17 residues. The CDR3 region has the DNA TGCAGTGCTAGAGATCAAGAGACAGGGGTCTCCTACAATGAGCAGTTCTTC. Translating gives CSARDQETGVSYNEQFF.

This sequence joins TRBV7-8 and TRBJ1-5, with D possibly TRBD1 on 5 matching bases. This CDR3 comprises 16 residues. CDR1 SGHVS and CDR2 FQNEAQ come from the germline V gene. Trimming shortened V by 4 bases and J by 3 bases, and 16 bases separated the two germline ends. CDR3 nucleotides: TGTGCCAGCAGCTCCCCACAGGACTTAAACAATCAGCCCCAGCATTTT. Its translation: CASSSPQDLNNQPQHF. Filled out from reference TRBV7-8 and TRBJ1-5, the complete variable domain reads GAGVSQSPRYKVAKRGQDVALRCDPISGHVSLFWYQQALGQGPEFLTYFQNEAQLDKSGLPSDRFFAERPEGSVSTLKIQRTQQEDSAVYLCASSSPQDLNNQPQHFGDGTRLSIL.

This clonotype appeared a few times. The chain employs TRBV19 and TRBJ2-7, with no clear D. V lost 3 bases, J lost 0 bases, and 15 bases lay in between. This CDR3 is built from 16 residues. Germline CDR1 LNHDA, CDR2 SQIVND (reference sequence). CDR3 coding DNA: TGTGCCAGTAGTATTGTCGCAGGCAAAAGCTCCTACGAGCAGTACTTC. Translated: CASSIVAGKSSYEQYF. Full variable domain (missing parts from reference TRBV19 and TRBJ2-7): DGGITQSPKYLFRKEGQNVTLSCEQNLNHDAMYWYRQDPGQGLRLIYYSQIVNDFQKGDIAEGYSVSREKKESFPLTVTSAQKNPTAFYLCASSIVAGKSSYEQYFGPGTRLTVT.

V gene TRBV6-2 or TRBV6-3 combines with J gene TRBJ1-6; D ambiguous. The CDR3 is 16 amino acids. Germline CDR1 MNHEY, CDR2 SVGEGT. V lost 2 bases and J lost 8, with 16 bases in between. The CDR3 DNA follows: TGTGCCAGCAGTTACCAAAGCCAGGCGACTTATTCACCCCTCCACTTT. It translates to CASSYQSQATYSPLHF.

This clonotype came up a few times. The CDR3 nucleotides read TGTGCCAGCTCGCCTGGTCGGGACAGGGGGCTTGCGGAGACCCAGTACTTC. Translation: CASSPGRDRGLAETQYF. The rearrangement uses TRBV18 and TRBJ2-5, with 12 bases identical to TRBD1. The germline V gene has CDR1 KGHSH and CDR2 LQKENI. The CDR3 has 17 amino acids. V was pared by 6 bases and J by 5 bases, with 13 bases of the junction left unmatched.

This sequence joins TRBV5-1 and TRBJ2-7; either TRBD1 or TRBD2 may supply D (6 bases each). Germline assignment: CDR1 SGHRS and CDR2 YFSETQ. V dropped 3 bases and J dropped 2 bases, with 21 bases sitting between them. The CDR3 totals 17 residues. In DNA, the CDR3 is TGCGCCAGCAGCTCCCATGGGGGGCTAGCCGCGGCCTACGAGCAGTACTTC. It translates to CASSSHGGLAAAYEQYF. The entire variable domain, with the rest obtained from reference TRBV5-1 and TRBJ2-7, is as follows: KAGVTQTPRYLIKTRGQQVTLSCSPISGHRSVSWYQQTPGQGLQFLFEYFSETQRNKGNFPGRFSGRQFSNSRSEMNVSTLELGDSALYLCASSSHGGLAAAYEQYFGPGTRLTVT.

The J gene is TRBJ2-1, the V gene TRBV15; perhaps TRBD1 as D (5 bases). Germline assignment: CDR1 LNHNV and CDR2 YYDKDF (reference sequence). The CDR3 covers 15 residues. With 0 bases removed from V and 6 bases from J, the gap between germline ends came to 12 bases. The CDR3 sequence: CATSRDPGIFNEQFF. The DNA for the CDR3 is TGTGCCACCAGCAGAGATCCAGGGATCTTCAATGAGCAGTTCTTC.

This clonotype occurred many times. V and J are TRBV12-3 or TRBV12-4 and TRBJ2-7; D ambiguous. V was clipped by 1 base and J by 3 bases, with 7 bases between them. This CDR3 is built from 13 residues. CDR3 sequence (DNA): TGTGCCAGCAGTTTAGACCCGTTCTACGAGCAGTACTTC. Encoded protein: CASSLDPFYEQYF.

Notes on this clonotype: Mismatch with germline at one junction end may stem from a read error. J is TRBJ2-1 and V is TRBV7-9; 11 bases match TRBD1. The CDR3 loop spans 14 amino acids. Germline values: CDR1 SEHNR, CDR2 FQNEAQ (reference sequence). The CDR3 is CASSLGQGGNGQFF. As DNA, the CDR3 is TGTGCCAGCAGCTTGGGACAGGGGGGGAATGGGCAGTTCTTC.

This clonotype has ten or more counts. V and J are TRBV29-1 and TRBJ2-7; 7 bases map to TRBD2. J lost 1 base, V lost 1 base, and 7 bases had no gene match. Germline-derived CDR1 and CDR2 are SQVTM and ANQGSEA. CDR3 length equals 15 residues. The CDR3: CSVEVVEGGSYEQYF. The CDR3 bases are TGCAGCGTTGAAGTAGTGGAGGGAGGGTCCTACGAGCAGTACTTC.

The chain uses TRBV6-5 and TRBJ2-3; no definite D call. V shed 5 bases and J shed 4 bases, with 16 bases lying between them. The CDR3 totals 15 residues. Looked up from germline, CDR1 is MNHEY and CDR2 is SVGAGI. The DNA of the CDR3 is TGTGCCAGCAGTCAATTTTCCGCTTTGGCAGATACGCAGTATTTT. It encodes CASSQFSALADTQYF.

The gene calls are TRBV5-1 and TRBJ1-6; 10 bases map to TRBD1. Germline V CDR1 and CDR2: SGHRS, YFSETQ. J gave up 8 bases and V 4 bases, and 33 bases lay outside the gene matches. The length of the CDR3 is 24 residues. In DNA form, the CDR3 reads TGCGCCAGCAGCCGGACCCCGGGACAGGGGAACTCCTTGTTGGGATATAATTATGATTCACCCCTCCACTTT. Amino acids: CASSRTPGQGNSLLGYNYDSPLHF.